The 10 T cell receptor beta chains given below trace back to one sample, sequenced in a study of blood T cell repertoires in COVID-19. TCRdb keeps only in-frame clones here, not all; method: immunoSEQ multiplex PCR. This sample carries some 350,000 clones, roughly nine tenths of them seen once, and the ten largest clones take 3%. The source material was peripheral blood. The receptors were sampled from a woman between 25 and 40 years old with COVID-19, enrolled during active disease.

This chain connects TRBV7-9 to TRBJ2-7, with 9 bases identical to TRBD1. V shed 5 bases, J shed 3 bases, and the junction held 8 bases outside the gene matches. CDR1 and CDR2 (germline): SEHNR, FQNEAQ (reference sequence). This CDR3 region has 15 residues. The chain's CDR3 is CASSPKGQGYYEQYF. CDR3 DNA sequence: TGTGCCAGCAGCCCAAAGGGACAGGGATACTACGAGCAGTACTTC.

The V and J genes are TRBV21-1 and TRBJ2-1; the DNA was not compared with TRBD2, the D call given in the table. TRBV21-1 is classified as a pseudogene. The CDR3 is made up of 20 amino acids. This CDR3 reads CASSKDPRLAGRGPCNEQFF. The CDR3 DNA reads TGTGCCAGCAGCAAAGATCCCCGACTAGCGGGAAGGGGTCCTTGCAATGAGCAGTTCTTC.

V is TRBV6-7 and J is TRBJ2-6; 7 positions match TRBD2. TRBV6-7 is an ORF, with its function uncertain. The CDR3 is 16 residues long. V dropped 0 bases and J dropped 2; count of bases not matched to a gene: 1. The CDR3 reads CASSYSRGAGANVLTF. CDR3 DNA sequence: TGTGCCAGCAGTTACTCTCGGGGGGCTGGGGCCAACGTCCTGACTTTC.

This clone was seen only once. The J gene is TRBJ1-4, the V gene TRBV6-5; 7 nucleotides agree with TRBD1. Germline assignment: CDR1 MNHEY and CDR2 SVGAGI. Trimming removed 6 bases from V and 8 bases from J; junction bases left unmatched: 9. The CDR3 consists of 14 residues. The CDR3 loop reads CASSPRQGWEKLFF. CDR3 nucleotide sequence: TGTGCCAGCAGCCCCCGACAGGGTTGGGAAAAACTGTTTTTT.

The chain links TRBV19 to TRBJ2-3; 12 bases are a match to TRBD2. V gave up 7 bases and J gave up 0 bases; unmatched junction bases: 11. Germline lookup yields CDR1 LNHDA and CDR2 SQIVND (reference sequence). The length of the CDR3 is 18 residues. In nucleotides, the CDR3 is TGTGCCAGTACCCGGCGGCTAGCGGGGGGGCCTAGCACAGATACGCAGTATTTT. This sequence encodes CASTRRLAGGPSTDTQYF.

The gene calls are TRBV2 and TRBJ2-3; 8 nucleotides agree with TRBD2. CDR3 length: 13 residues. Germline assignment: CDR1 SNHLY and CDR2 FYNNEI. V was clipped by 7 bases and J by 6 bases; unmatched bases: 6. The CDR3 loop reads CASNLAGPDTQYF. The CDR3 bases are TGTGCCAGCAACCTAGCGGGTCCGGATACGCAGTATTTT.

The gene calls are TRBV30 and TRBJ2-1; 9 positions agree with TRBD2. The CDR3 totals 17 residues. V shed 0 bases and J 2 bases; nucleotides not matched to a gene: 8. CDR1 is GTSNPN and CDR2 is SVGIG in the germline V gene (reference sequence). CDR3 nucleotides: TGTGCCTGGAGTGTACTAGCGGGCCAGGCGACCTACAATGAGCAGTTCTTC. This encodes CAWSVLAGQATYNEQFF.

The CDR3 reads CASSSTPLGGGYEQYF. In DNA, the CDR3 is TGTGCCAGCAGCTCAACCCCTTTAGGCGGTGGCTACGAGCAGTACTTC. The chain joins TRBV11-2 to TRBJ2-7; D is ambiguous. Germline values: CDR1 SGHAT, CDR2 FQNNGV. CDR3 length: 16 residues. V shed 4 bases and J shed 3 bases, with 19 bases lying between them. Full variable domain (remainder filled in from reference TRBV11-2 and TRBJ2-7): EAGVAQSPRYKIIEKRQSVAFWCNPISGHATLYWYQQILGQGPKLLIQFQNNGVVDDSQLPKDRFSAERLKGVDSTLKIQPAKLEDSAVYLCASSSTPLGGGYEQYFGPGTRLTVT.

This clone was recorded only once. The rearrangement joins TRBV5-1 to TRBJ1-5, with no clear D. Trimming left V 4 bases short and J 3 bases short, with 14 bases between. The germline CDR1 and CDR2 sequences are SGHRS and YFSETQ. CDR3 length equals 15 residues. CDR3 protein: CASSPWGDFNQPQHF. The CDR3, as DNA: TGCGCCAGCAGCCCATGGGGAGATTTCAATCAGCCCCAGCATTTT.

CDR3 region: CASSGPGVEQFF. CDR3 bases: TGTGCCAGTAGTGGTCCGGGAGTTGAGCAGTTCTTC. This rearrangement joins TRBV19 to TRBJ2-1, with D tentatively TRBD2 (6 bases). The germline V gene has CDR1 LNHDA and CDR2 SQIVND (reference sequence). Between the trimmed V and J ends, which lost 5 bases and 9 bases, there was a span of 11 bases. The CDR3 runs 12 residues.